This T cell receptor beta chain came from a study of shared clonotypes between healthy human individuals. This CDR3 region has 15 residues. Trimming took 1 base from V and 4 from J, leaving 11 bases between them. The V gene's germline CDR1 is SGHRS and CDR2 YFSETQ. Produced via immunoSEQ multiplex PCR; TCRdb's table is partial and in-frame only. The sample holds around 1,100,000 clones, about 72% seen once. Donors comprised only Caucasian adults living in Nashville, Tennessee. Sequenced input: memory CD4+ T cells from PBMCs. Subset of the sample: CD45RA-negative fraction. The receptor's source is a man aged 18 to 30 in good health. Some clones in this sample may be carry-over from other donors' samples. The V call is TRBV5-1, the J call TRBJ2-2, with TRBD2 as a possible D gene (6 bases). Here the CDR3 reads CASSLWQGGTGELFF. For the CDR3, the DNA is TGCGCCAGCAGCTTGTGGCAGGGAGGCACCGGGGAGCTGTTTTTT.